In its sample, the clone carrying this T cell receptor beta chain was seen a few times. Its antigen is unidentified. This specimen comes from a study of lymphopenia after photon versus proton radiotherapy. Study observations and caveats: Photon-treated patients lost naive T cells and TCR diversity; proton-treated stayed stable.

Using immunoSEQ multiplex PCR, the repertoire was profiled, and TCRdb retains in-frame clones only, with some absent. In the table there are 30,000 to 40,000 clones, 90% to 95% of which are singletons. The V end lost 3 bases, the J end lost 7 bases, and 10 bases lay between the germline ends. The germline CDR1 and CDR2 sequences are LNHDA and SQIVND (reference sequence). There are 13 residues in the CDR3. This clonotype was sampled from a man in his sixties with cholangiocarcinoma. The chain links TRBV19 to TRBJ1-5; D unresolved. The input for sequencing was peripheral blood, taken from a patient treated with photon-based radiotherapy. CDR3 sequence reads: CASSIALEQPQHF. The DNA of the CDR3 is TGTGCCAGTAGTATTGCTCTCGAACAGCCCCAGCATTTT.